This T cell receptor beta chain appears in the sequencing data of a study of blood T cell repertoires in COVID-19. Study overall: The analysed material was cDNA or gDNA that came from T cells, B-cell-depleted T cells, or PBMCs.

Methods used by the authors: Estimates of nucleated cell counts were drawn from the amplification of reference gene primers. Sequencing was performed with immunoSEQ multiplex PCR; in TCRdb, only in-frame clones are kept and a portion is missing. From that table come the V and J calls and clone size; the DNA was used to work out D and trimming. The sample has about 220,000 clones, 75% to 90% seen once. V dropped 4 bases and J dropped 5; count of bases not matched to a gene: 6. The germline V gene has CDR1 SGHRS and CDR2 YFSETQ. This CDR3 contains 13 residues. The sequenced material came from peripheral blood. This TCR derives from a man aged 40-50 years with acute or convalescent COVID-19. The rearrangement joins TRBV5-1 to TRBJ2-7; 7 nucleotides agree with TRBD2. CDR3 protein: CASSAGEGHEQYF. In DNA, the CDR3 is TGCGCCAGCAGCGCCGGGGAGGGCCACGAGCAGTACTTC.